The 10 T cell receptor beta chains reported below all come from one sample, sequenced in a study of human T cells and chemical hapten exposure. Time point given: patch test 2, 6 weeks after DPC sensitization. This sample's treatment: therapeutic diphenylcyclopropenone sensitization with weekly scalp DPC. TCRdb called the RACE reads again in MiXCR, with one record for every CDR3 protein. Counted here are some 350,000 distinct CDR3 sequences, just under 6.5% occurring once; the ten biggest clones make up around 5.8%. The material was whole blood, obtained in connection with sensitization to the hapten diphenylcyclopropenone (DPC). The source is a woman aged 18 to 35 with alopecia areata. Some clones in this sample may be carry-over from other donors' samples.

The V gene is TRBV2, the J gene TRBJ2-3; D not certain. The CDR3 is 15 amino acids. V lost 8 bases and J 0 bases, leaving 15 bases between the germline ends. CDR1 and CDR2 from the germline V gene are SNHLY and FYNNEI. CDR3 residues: CASALETYSTDTQYF. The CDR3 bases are TGTGCCAGCGCCCTAGAGACTTATAGCACAGATACGCAGTATTTT.

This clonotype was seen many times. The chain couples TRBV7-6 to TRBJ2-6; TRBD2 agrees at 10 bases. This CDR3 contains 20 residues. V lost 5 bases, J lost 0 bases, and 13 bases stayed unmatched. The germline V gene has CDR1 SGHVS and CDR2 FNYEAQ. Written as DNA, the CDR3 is TGTGCCAGCAGCCCCACGACCACTAGCGGGATAAACTCTGGGGCCAACGTCCTGACTTTC. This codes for CASSPTTTSGINSGANVLTF.

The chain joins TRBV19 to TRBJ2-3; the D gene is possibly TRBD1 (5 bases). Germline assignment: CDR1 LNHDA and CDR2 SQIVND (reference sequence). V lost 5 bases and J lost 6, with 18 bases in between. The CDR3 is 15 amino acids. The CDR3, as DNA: TGTGCCAGTAGTCTCCAGGGTATTTTATTGGATACGCAGTATTTT. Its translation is CASSLQGILLDTQYF. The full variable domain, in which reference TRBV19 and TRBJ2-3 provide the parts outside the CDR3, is DGGITQSPKYLFRKEGQNVTLSCEQNLNHDAMYWYRQDPGQGLRLIYYSQIVNDFQKGDIAEGYSVSREKKESFPLTVTSAQKNPTAFYLCASSLQGILLDTQYFGPGTRLTVL.

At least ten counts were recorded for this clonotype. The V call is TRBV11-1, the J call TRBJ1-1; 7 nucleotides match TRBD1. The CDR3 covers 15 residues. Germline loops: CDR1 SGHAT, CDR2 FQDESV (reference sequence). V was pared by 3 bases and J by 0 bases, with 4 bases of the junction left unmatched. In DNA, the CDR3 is TGTGCCAGCAGCTTCAGACAGGGTATGAACACTGAAGCTTTCTTT. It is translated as CASSFRQGMNTEAFF.

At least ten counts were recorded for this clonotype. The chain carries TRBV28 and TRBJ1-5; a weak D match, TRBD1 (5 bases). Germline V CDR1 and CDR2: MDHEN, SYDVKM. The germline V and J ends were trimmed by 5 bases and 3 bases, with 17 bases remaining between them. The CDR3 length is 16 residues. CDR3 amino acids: CASSERGTAPNQPQHF. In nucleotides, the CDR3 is TGTGCCAGCAGTGAACGCGGGACCGCGCCCAATCAGCCCCAGCATTTT.

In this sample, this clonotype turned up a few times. The CDR3 loop is CAIRRQPADEQFF. CDR3 bases: TGTGCCATCCGTAGACAACCAGCGGATGAGCAGTTCTTC. The gene calls are TRBV10-3 and TRBJ2-1; maybe TRBD2 (5 bases). Deletions cut 8 bases from V and 8 bases from J, with 16 bases between. The CDR3 is 13 residues long. Germline CDR1 and CDR2: ENHRY and SYGVKD.

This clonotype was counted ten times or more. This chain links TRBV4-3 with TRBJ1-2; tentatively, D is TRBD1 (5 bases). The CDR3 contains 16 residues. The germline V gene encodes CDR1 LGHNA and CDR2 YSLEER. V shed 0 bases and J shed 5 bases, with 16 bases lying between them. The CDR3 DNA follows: TGCGCCAGCAGCCAAGATATGGGGCGGGAGCAGTATGGCTACACCTTC. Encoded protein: CASSQDMGREQYGYTF.

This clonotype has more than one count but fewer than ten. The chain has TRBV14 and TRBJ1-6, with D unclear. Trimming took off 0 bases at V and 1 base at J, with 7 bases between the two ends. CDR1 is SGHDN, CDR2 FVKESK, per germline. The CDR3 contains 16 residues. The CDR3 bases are TGTGCCAGCAGCCAAGATCACCTTTCCTATAATTCACCCCTCCACTTT. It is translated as CASSQDHLSYNSPLHF.

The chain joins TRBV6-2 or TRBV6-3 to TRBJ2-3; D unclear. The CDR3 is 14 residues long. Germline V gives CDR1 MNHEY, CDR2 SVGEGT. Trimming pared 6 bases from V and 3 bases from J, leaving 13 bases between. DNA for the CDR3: TGTGCCAGCAGCCGGCGAGAGCCTACAGATACGCAGTATTTT. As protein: CASSRREPTDTQYF.

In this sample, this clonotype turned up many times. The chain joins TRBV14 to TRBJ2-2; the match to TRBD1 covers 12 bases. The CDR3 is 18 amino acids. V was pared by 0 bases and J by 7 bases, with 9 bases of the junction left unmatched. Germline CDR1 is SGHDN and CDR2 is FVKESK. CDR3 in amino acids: CASSQDRSGTGGFGELFF. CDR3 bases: TGTGCCAGCAGCCAAGATCGGTCCGGGACAGGGGGCTTCGGGGAGCTGTTTTTT.